The 25 T cell receptor beta chains reported below all come from one sample, sequenced in a study of pediatric ulcerative colitis. Produced via immunoSEQ multiplex PCR; TCRdb's table is partial and in-frame only. The profile shows 10,000 or so clones, 75% to 90% of them singletons. Sequenced sample: blood. The receptors were gathered from a girl aged 5-17 years with moderate ulcerative colitis.

The sample holds one count of this clone. The chain couples TRBV19 to TRBJ2-6, with a weak D call TRBD1 (5 bases). Between the trimmed V and J ends, which lost 10 bases and 0 bases, there was a span of 16 bases. The CDR3 runs 16 residues. CDR1 is LNHDA, CDR2 SQIVND, per germline (reference sequence). CDR3 loop: CATRTPLSSGANVLTF. The DNA for the CDR3 is TGTGCCACCCGGACACCTCTTAGCTCTGGGGCCAACGTCCTGACTTTC.

The genes are TRBV4-1 and TRBJ1-4, with no clear D. Germline V lookup: CDR1 MGHRA, CDR2 YSYEKL. This CDR3 is built from 20 residues. Trimming removed 1 base from V and 3 bases from J, with 24 bases in between. The CDR3 coding sequence is TGCGCCAGCAGCCAAGTTGTGGCAGAGAGGCGGCAATGGGCTAATGAAAAACTGTTTTTT. Amino acids: CASSQVVAERRQWANEKLFF.

This chain uses TRBV5-1 with TRBJ2-1, with D unclear. The CDR3 length is 11 residues. Germline-derived CDR1 and CDR2 are SGHRS and YFSETQ. Deletions cut 5 bases from V and 9 bases from J, with 9 bases between. This CDR3 is CASRDPGEQFF. In nucleotides, the CDR3 is TGCGCCAGCAGGGATCCCGGTGAGCAGTTCTTC.

The genes are TRBV30 and TRBJ2-3; 9 bases are shared with TRBD2. Germline V gene sequence: CDR1 GTSNPN, CDR2 SVGIG (reference sequence). CDR3 length equals 14 residues. V dropped 7 bases and J dropped 5; count of bases not matched to a gene: 10. CDR3 region: CASRRAGGGDTQYF. In DNA form, the CDR3 reads TGTGCCTCTCGACGAGCGGGAGGAGGAGATACGCAGTATTTT.

This chain joins TRBV30 and TRBJ2-2, with D possibly TRBD2 on 6 matching bases. Germline CDR1 is GTSNPN and CDR2 is SVGIG (reference sequence). V shed 3 bases and J shed 1 base, with 12 bases lying between them. The CDR3 sequence is 15 residues long. As DNA, the CDR3 is TGTGCCTGGAGGAGGGCTAGCGTGAACACCGGGGAGCTGTTTTTT. Amino acid sequence: CAWRRASVNTGELFF.

This chain links TRBV14 with TRBJ2-1; the D is unclear. V was trimmed by 1 base and J by 9 bases, leaving 13 bases between them. This CDR3 has 14 amino acids. Germline assignment: CDR1 SGHDN and CDR2 FVKESK. CDR3 sequence: CASSQALNLGEQFF. For the CDR3, the DNA is TGTGCCAGCAGCCAAGCCTTGAACTTGGGTGAGCAGTTCTTC.

The rearrangement links TRBV5-4 to TRBJ1-1, with D tentatively TRBD1 (5 bases). CDR1 and CDR2 from the germline V gene are SGHNT and YYREEE (reference sequence). CDR3 length: 14 amino acids. V lost 1 base and J 6 bases, leaving 13 bases between the germline ends. In DNA form, the CDR3 reads TGTGCCAGCAGCTTGAGCAGGGTGAGGGCTGAAGCTTTCTTT. This translates into CASSLSRVRAEAFF. Supplemented by reference TRBV5-4 and TRBJ1-1, the full variable domain reads ETGVTQSPTHLIKTRGQQVTLRCSSQSGHNTVSWYQQALGQGPQFIFQYYREEENGRGNFPPRFSGLQFPNYSSELNVNALELDDSALYLCASSLSRVRAEAFFGQGTRLTVV.

The CDR3 here is CASSDSQGAGYNEQFF. In DNA form, the CDR3 reads TGTGCCAGCAGTGACTCACAGGGGGCCGGGTACAATGAGCAGTTCTTC. The rearrangement joins TRBV2 to TRBJ2-1; 9 bases map to TRBD1. The CDR3 runs to 16 residues. V lost 3 bases and J lost 4; bases outside the gene matches: 7. Germline lookup yields CDR1 SNHLY and CDR2 FYNNEI.

The V call is TRBV6-6, the J call TRBJ1-1, with TRBD1 identical over 7 bases. Germline V lookup: CDR1 MNHNY, CDR2 SVGAGI (reference sequence). The CDR3 is made up of 16 amino acids. V gave up 6 bases and J gave up 0 bases; unmatched junction bases: 10. CDR3 in amino acids: CASRPGQSYLNTEAFF. The CDR3 DNA is TGTGCCAGCAGACCGGGACAGTCGTATCTGAACACTGAAGCTTTCTTT.

V gene TRBV7-9 combines with J gene TRBJ1-4; D uncertain. The CDR3 covers 16 residues. Trimming removed 5 bases at V and 0 bases at J, with 13 bases between. Germline V CDR1 and CDR2: SEHNR, FQNEAQ (reference sequence). The CDR3: CASSPGRSATNEKLFF. The CDR3 region has the DNA TGTGCCAGCAGCCCAGGACGCTCTGCAACTAATGAAAAACTGTTTTTT.

The chain carries TRBV18 and TRBJ2-5, with D uncertain. Germline CDR1 reads KGHSH; CDR2 reads LQKENI. This CDR3 has 13 residues. V was clipped by 3 bases and J by 2 bases, with 7 bases between them. CDR3 protein: CASSPVNQETQYF. The CDR3 nucleotides are TGTGCCAGCTCACCGGTCAATCAAGAGACCCAGTACTTC.

This CDR3 is CASSSLSWGTGGAGGYTF. CDR3 DNA sequence: TGTGCCAGCAGCTCCCTAAGCTGGGGGACAGGGGGCGCGGGTGGCTACACCTTC. The rearrangement links TRBV7-9 to TRBJ1-2; 12 nucleotides agree with TRBD1. Germline-derived CDR1 and CDR2 are SEHNR and FQNEAQ (reference sequence). This CDR3 comprises 18 residues. V lost 4 bases, J lost 7 bases, and 16 bases stayed unmatched.

The chain joins TRBV5-6 to TRBJ1-1; 9 positions agree with TRBD1. J gave up 4 bases and V 3 bases, and 4 bases lay outside the gene matches. Germline CDR1 reads SGHDT; CDR2 reads YYEEEE. The CDR3 spans 14 residues. The CDR3 DNA is TGTGCCAGCAGCTGGGGACAGGGCGCCACTGAAGCTTTCTTT. Translated: CASSWGQGATEAFF.

This clone was detected only a few times. J is TRBJ2-7 and V is TRBV2; 11 nucleotides line up with TRBD2. V shed 6 bases, J shed 5 bases, and the junction held 6 bases outside the gene matches. The germline gives CDR1 SNHLY, CDR2 FYNNEI. CDR3 size: 14 residues. In DNA, the CDR3 is TGTGCCAGCAGAAGGACTAGCGGGCCCCACGAGCAGTACTTC. This translates into CASRRTSGPHEQYF.

The chain combines TRBV28 with TRBJ2-1; 8 bases fit TRBD1. Germline assignment: CDR1 MDHEN and CDR2 SYDVKM. The CDR3 has 14 amino acids. Trimming took 3 bases from V and 6 from J; bases not matched to a gene: 4. CDR3 sequence: CASSFGDRPNEQFF. Written as DNA, the CDR3 is TGTGCCAGCAGTTTTGGGGACAGGCCCAATGAGCAGTTCTTC. Full variable domain (remainder filled in from reference TRBV28 and TRBJ2-1): DVKVTQSSRYLVKRTGEKVFLECVQDMDHENMFWYRQDPGLGLRLIYFSYDVKMKEKGDIPEGYSVSREKKERFSLILESASTNQTSMYLCASSFGDRPNEQFFGPGTRLTVL.

The chain recombines TRBV6-1 with TRBJ2-1; D not resolved. The germline V gene has CDR1 MNHNS and CDR2 SASEGT. The CDR3 contains 15 residues. V lost 4 bases and J lost 6, with 16 bases in between. The CDR3 here is CASSGPQAAINEQFF. The DNA of the CDR3 is TGTGCCAGCAGTGGGCCCCAAGCTGCGATCAATGAGCAGTTCTTC.

CDR3 sequence reads: CASMRQGAGELFF. The DNA for the CDR3 is TGTGCCAGCATGCGGCAGGGGGCCGGGGAGCTGTTTTTT. V and J are TRBV27 and TRBJ2-2, with 7 bases identical to TRBD1. In germline, CDR1 is MNHEY, CDR2 SMNVEV (reference sequence). The CDR3 covers 13 residues. The V gene end was trimmed by 7 bases and the J gene end by 6 bases; junction bases not matched to a gene: 5.

The V call is TRBV7-9, the J call TRBJ2-1, with 10 bases lining up with TRBD2. The V segment lost 5 bases and the J segment 3 bases; nucleotides outside the gene matches: 4. The V gene's germline CDR1 is SEHNR and CDR2 FQNEAQ (reference sequence). This CDR3 region has 15 residues. The CDR3: CASSVTSGVYNEQFF. The DNA for the CDR3 is TGTGCCAGCAGCGTAACTAGCGGGGTCTACAATGAGCAGTTCTTC.

The genes are TRBV6-1 and TRBJ2-2, with D uncertain. The germline V and J ends were trimmed by 2 bases and 3 bases, with 7 bases remaining between them. The CDR3 extends over 14 amino acids. Germline V gene lookup returns CDR1 MNHNS and CDR2 SASEGT. CDR3 amino acids: CASSEQIDTGELFF. CDR3 DNA: TGTGCCAGCAGTGAACAAATAGACACCGGGGAGCTGTTTTTT.

The chain has TRBV21-1 and TRBJ1-6; TRBD1 is the table's D call and was not checked against the DNA. TRBV21-1 is given as a pseudogene. The length of the CDR3 is 14 residues. For the CDR3, the DNA is TGTGCCAGCAGCAAAGGCCAGGGGAATTCACCCCTCCACTTT. This gives the protein CASSKGQGNSPLHF.

This clone counts as large (0.1 to 1%). V and J are TRBV13 and TRBJ1-2, with D perhaps matching TRBD1 (6 bases). The germline gives CDR1 PRHDT, CDR2 FYEKMQ (reference sequence). V dropped 3 bases and J dropped 5 bases, with 22 bases sitting between them. This CDR3 has 17 residues. CDR3 DNA sequence: TGTGCCAGCAGCTTCGGATTTGGAACAGGGCCTTTGTATGGCTACACCTTC. This codes for CASSFGFGTGPLYGYTF.

The chain uses TRBV7-9 and TRBJ2-1; no definite D call. This CDR3 contains 14 residues. Germline V lookup: CDR1 SEHNR, CDR2 FQNEAQ (reference sequence). V dropped 5 bases and J dropped 4 bases, with 12 bases sitting between them. DNA for the CDR3: TGTGCCAGCAGCGTCGTCCAGAGTTACAATGAGCAGTTCTTC. As protein: CASSVVQSYNEQFF.

This clone was counted only a few times. V and J are TRBV11-3 and TRBJ1-2, with TRBD1 as a possible D gene (5 bases). In germline, CDR1 is SGHNT, CDR2 YENEEA. Trimming removed 5 bases at V and 2 bases at J, with 18 bases between. The CDR3 is 16 amino acids. CDR3 coding DNA: TGTGCCAGCAGCCAAGAGGGACGTCGGGGAAACTATGGCTACACCTTC. Encoded protein: CASSQEGRRGNYGYTF.

This clone appeared a single time. This chain links TRBV4-2 with TRBJ2-3; D might be TRBD1 (6 bases). The CDR3 totals 17 residues. Germline CDR1 LGHNA, CDR2 YNFKEQ. The V gene lost 0 bases and the J gene lost 5 bases, with 18 bases spanning the gap. CDR3 loop: CASSQDTEGGWKDTQYF. The CDR3 DNA reads as TGTGCCAGCAGCCAAGATACGGAAGGGGGATGGAAAGATACGCAGTATTTT.

The CDR3 protein is CATRPHNSPGTGGDTQYF. As DNA, the CDR3 is TGTGCCACCCGACCACATAATTCACCGGGGACCGGGGGAGATACGCAGTATTTT. V usage is TRBV15 and J usage is TRBJ2-3; D is possibly TRBD2 (6 bases). Deletions cut 8 bases from V and 5 bases from J, with 29 bases between. The CDR3 loop spans 18 amino acids. Germline V gene sequence: CDR1 LNHNV, CDR2 YYDKDF (reference sequence).